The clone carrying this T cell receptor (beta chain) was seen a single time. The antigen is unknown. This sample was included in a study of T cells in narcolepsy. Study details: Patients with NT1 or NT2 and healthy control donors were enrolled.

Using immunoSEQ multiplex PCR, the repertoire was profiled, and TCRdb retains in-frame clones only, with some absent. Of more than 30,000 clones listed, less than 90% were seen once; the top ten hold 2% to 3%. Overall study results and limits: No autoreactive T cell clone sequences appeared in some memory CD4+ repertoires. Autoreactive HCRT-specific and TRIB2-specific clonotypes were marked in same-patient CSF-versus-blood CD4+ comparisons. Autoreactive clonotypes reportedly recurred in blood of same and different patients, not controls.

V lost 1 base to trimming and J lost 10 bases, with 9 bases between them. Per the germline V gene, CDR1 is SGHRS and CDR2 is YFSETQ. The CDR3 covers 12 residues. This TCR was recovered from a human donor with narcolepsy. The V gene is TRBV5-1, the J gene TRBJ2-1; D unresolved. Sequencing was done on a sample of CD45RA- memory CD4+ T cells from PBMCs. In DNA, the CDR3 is TGCGCCAGCAGCTTGAATGGCAAGGAGCAGTTCTTC. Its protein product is CASSLNGKEQFF.